Listed below are T cell receptor beta chains from one sample, sequenced in a study of early T cells in non-severe SARS-CoV-2 infection. TCRdb fed the 5' RACE reads into MiXCR, producing one record per CDR3 protein. The data show over 30,000 distinct CDR3 sequences, with less than 7% seen just once and 20% to 25% held by the top ten. The sequenced sample consisted of whole blood. Receptors originate from an adult who was a healthcare worker with PCR-confirmed SARS-CoV-2 infection or an uninfected control (not recorded which). Both conserved end residues are part of each CDR3. The D gene is left open where the match is weak. Expanded clones are given a class, and other clones once, few, many or no size at all.

CDR3 protein | CDR3 DNA | V gene | D gene | clone size | J gene
CASMDGSAGQETQYF | TGTGCCAGTATGGACGGATCCGCGGGCCAAGAGACCCAGTACTTC | TRBV19 | . | many | TRBJ2-5
CASPLGWGGNQPQHF | TGTGCCAGCCCCCTGGGTTGGGGAGGCAATCAGCCCCAGCATTTT | TRBV7-3 | . | many | TRBJ1-5
CASSYSSTGPGYTF | TGTGCCAGCAGTTACTCGTCGACAGGGCCCGGCTACACCTTC | TRBV6-5 | TRBD1 | many | TRBJ1-2
CASSWRDGFSDTQYF | TGTGCCAGCTCCTGGAGGGACGGATTTTCAGATACGCAGTATTTT | TRBV12-3/TRBV12-4 | . | . | TRBJ2-3
CASTQGGRYEQYF | TGTGCCAGCACCCAGGGGGGACGGTACGAGCAGTACTTC | TRBV6-2/TRBV6-3 | . | many | TRBJ2-7
CSVEGTGTVGYTF | TGCAGCGTTGAAGGGACCGGGACAGTCGGCTACACCTTC | TRBV29-1 | TRBD1 | many | TRBJ1-2
CASSSGASDYNEQFF | TGCGCCAGCAGCTCTGGGGCTAGCGACTACAATGAGCAGTTCTTC | TRBV5-1 | . | few | TRBJ2-1
CASSESGRGRTNEKLFF | TGTGCCAGCAGTGAATCCGGCAGGGGGCGAACTAATGAAAAACTGTTTTTT | TRBV25-1 | TRBD1 | few | TRBJ1-4
CASSPLRVGQGKYGYTF | TGTGCCAGCAGCCCCCTTAGGGTTGGACAGGGGAAATATGGCTACACCTTC | TRBV7-8 | TRBD1 | few | TRBJ1-2
CASSPTSGLTGYF | TGTGCCAGCAGTCCGACTAGCGGTCTTACAGGGTACTTC | TRBV27 | TRBD2 | . | TRBJ2-7
CASSSEDSRFKSENSPLHF | TGTGCCAGCAGTTCCGAGGACAGTCGGTTTAAGTCGGAGAATTCACCCCTCCACTTT | TRBV7-2 | . | many | TRBJ1-6
CSARDRSGRAFNEQFF | TGCAGTGCTAGAGATCGCAGCGGGAGGGCGTTCAATGAGCAGTTCTTC | TRBV20-1 | TRBD2 | . | TRBJ2-1
CASSQVGGNEQFF | TGCGCCAGCAGCCAAGTGGGGGGGAATGAGCAGTTCTTC | TRBV4-1 | TRBD2 | many | TRBJ2-1
CASSLIQGEAFF | TGTGCCAGCTCACTGATACAAGGGGAAGCTTTCTTT | TRBV18 | . | few | TRBJ1-1
CASKSTGTSYEQYF | TGTGCCAGCAAATCCACCGGGACATCGTACGAGCAGTACTTC | TRBV12-3/TRBV12-4 | . | few | TRBJ2-7
CASSLTGGRNYGYTF | TGTGCCAGCAGCCTCACAGGGGGGCGAAACTATGGCTACACCTTC | TRBV7-3 | TRBD1 | few | TRBJ1-2
CASSLYGRGDTQYF | TGTGCCAGCAGTTTATATGGGCGAGGAGATACGCAGTATTTT | TRBV27 | . | few | TRBJ2-3
CASSLTVGSYSNQPQHF | TGTGCCAGCAGCTTAACGGTCGGGAGTTATAGCAATCAGCCCCAGCATTTT | TRBV7-3 | . | . | TRBJ1-5
CASISGGGTDTQYF | TGTGCCAGCATCTCGGGGGGAGGAACAGATACGCAGTATTTT | TRBV12-3/TRBV12-4 | TRBD2 | many | TRBJ2-3
CASSLGGGPSEQFF | TGTGCCAGCAGCTTAGGCGGAGGGCCTAGTGAGCAGTTCTTC | TRBV7-2 | . | many | TRBJ2-1
CSARASGGADTIYF | TGCAGTGCTAGAGCCTCAGGGGGCGCGGACACCATATATTTT | TRBV20-1 | TRBD1 | many | TRBJ1-3
CASSQQGGYYNEQFF | TGTGCCAGCAGCCAACAGGGGGGATACTACAATGAGCAGTTCTTC | TRBV5-4 | TRBD1 | few | TRBJ2-1